The 16 T cell receptor beta chains below all came from one sample that was sequenced in a study of CD8 T cell repertoires and HIV-1 epitope variants. The method was immunoSEQ multiplex PCR; TCRdb's version includes in-frame clones alone and lacks a portion of them. The sample shows several thousand clones, 50% to 70% of them seen only once. Their antigens remain unidentified. Sequencing input: cultured CD8+ T cells derived from PBMCs. The receptors stem from a male donor with HIV.

The genes are TRBV11-1 and TRBJ2-1; D is unresolved. Germline CDR1 SGHAT, CDR2 FQDESV (reference sequence). Deletions cut 1 base from V and 1 base from J, with 8 bases between. This CDR3 has 15 amino acids. DNA of the CDR3: TGTGCCAGCAGCTTAGTCCCCGATTCCTACAATGAGCAGTTCTTC. Its translation: CASSLVPDSYNEQFF.

The rearrangement uses TRBV12-5 and TRBJ2-7; D may correspond to TRBD1 or TRBD2 (5 bases each). The CDR3 has 11 amino acids. The germline gives CDR1 LGHNT, CDR2 FRNRAP. V lost 4 bases, J lost 6 bases, and 7 bases lay in between. The chain's CDR3 is CASGSGGEQYF. The CDR3 DNA is TGTGCTAGTGGTTCTGGGGGCGAGCAGTACTTC.

This clone was seen more than once but under ten times. The V call is TRBV28, the J call TRBJ2-7; D not resolved. This CDR3 is 13 amino acids long. CDR1 and CDR2 from the germline V gene are MDHEN and SYDVKM. V gave up 5 bases and J gave up 6 bases, with 14 bases separating them. DNA of the CDR3: TGTGCCAGCAGTAATCCCCAGTTTCCCGAGCAGTACTTC. This codes for CASSNPQFPEQYF.

The chain joins TRBV4-3 to TRBJ2-4; weak D call: TRBD2 (5 bases). Trimming shortened V by 1 base and J by 8 bases, and 9 bases separated the two germline ends. In germline, CDR1 is LGHNA, CDR2 YSLEER. The CDR3 sequence is 13 residues long. CDR3 protein: CASSQGVRDIQYF. Written as DNA, the CDR3 is TGCGCCAGCAGCCAAGGGGTGAGGGACATTCAGTACTTC.

The chain joins TRBV6-5 to TRBJ1-5; no definite D call. The CDR3 sequence is 13 residues long. The V end was cut by 8 bases, the J end by 0 bases, with 8 bases between. CDR1 MNHEY and CDR2 SVGAGI come from the germline V gene. In DNA, the CDR3 is TGTGCCAGCCGGAGAAGTAGCAATCAGCCCCAGCATTTT. This gives the protein CASRRSSNQPQHF.

There are a few counts of this clone. This rearrangement joins TRBV18 to TRBJ2-7; TRBD1 is a possible D gene (6 bases). The CDR3 has 16 residues. The germline CDR1 and CDR2 sequences are KGHSH and LQKENI. The V gene lost 1 base and the J gene lost 2 bases, with 15 bases spanning the gap. For the CDR3, the DNA is TGTGCCAGCTCACCACAGTTTGGGCAGGGGCCCTACGAGCAGTACTTC. Protein product: CASSPQFGQGPYEQYF.

This sequence joins TRBV19 and TRBJ2-1; either TRBD1 or TRBD2 may fit D (5 bases each). V was clipped by 1 base and J by 3 bases, with 10 bases between them. Germline V gene sequence: CDR1 LNHDA, CDR2 SQIVND (reference sequence). The CDR3 runs to 15 residues. The CDR3 DNA is TGTGCCAGTAGTATAGGAGGGGCCAACTACAATGAGCAGTTCTTC. It yields the protein CASSIGGANYNEQFF.

This clone was seen a handful of times. V gene TRBV27 combines with J gene TRBJ1-2; tentative D call: TRBD1 (5 bases). Germline V lookup: CDR1 MNHEY, CDR2 SMNVEV (reference sequence). The CDR3 spans 13 residues. The V gene lost 6 bases and the J gene lost 3 bases, with 11 bases spanning the gap. This CDR3 reads CASSGDGDYGYTF. CDR3 in DNA: TGTGCCAGCAGCGGGGACGGAGACTATGGCTACACCTTC.

This clone has just one count. V is TRBV28 and J is TRBJ2-7; possibly TRBD2 for D (7 bases). The CDR3 totals 18 residues. Trimming removed 3 bases from V and 6 bases from J, with 27 bases in between. The V gene's germline CDR1 is MDHEN and CDR2 SYDVKM. The CDR3 protein is CASSFRLAEGGTPIEQYF. Here the CDR3 DNA reads TGTGCCAGCAGTTTCCGGCTAGCGGAAGGGGGTACTCCTATCGAGCAGTACTTC.

The chain uses TRBV15 and TRBJ2-3, with D possibly TRBD2 on 6 matching bases. V dropped 0 bases and J dropped 5 bases, with 12 bases sitting between them. CDR3 length equals 15 residues. CDR1 is LNHNV, CDR2 YYDKDF, per germline (reference sequence). The CDR3 DNA reads TGTGCCACCAGCAGAGATGCGGGGAGTGGAGATACGCAGTATTTT. Translating it yields CATSRDAGSGDTQYF.

The chain links TRBV27 to TRBJ2-1; D is unresolved. Trimming took 3 bases from V and 9 from J, leaving 9 bases between them. CDR1 MNHEY and CDR2 SMNVEV come from the germline V gene (reference sequence). The CDR3 covers 12 residues. The CDR3 region is CASSFGSGEQFF. In DNA, the CDR3 is TGTGCCAGCAGTTTCGGGTCTGGTGAGCAGTTCTTC.

This chain links TRBV5-8 with TRBJ1-2; no definite D call. V gave up 2 bases and J gave up 6 bases, with 8 bases separating them. The length of the CDR3 is 12 residues. Germline V lookup: CDR1 SGHTS, CDR2 YDEGEE. The CDR3 loop reads CASSLGIHGYTF. The CDR3 coding sequence is TGTGCCAGCAGCTTAGGGATCCATGGCTACACCTTC.

This clone was detected a few times. In DNA, the CDR3 is TGTGCCAGCAGCTTACAGAGGACCTACGAGCAGTACTTC. Amino acids: CASSLQRTYEQYF. The chain couples TRBV5-4 to TRBJ2-7; D is ambiguous. This CDR3 has 13 residues. V gave up 2 bases and J gave up 2 bases, with 8 bases separating them. Germline V lookup: CDR1 SGHNT, CDR2 YYREEE (reference sequence). The full variable domain, with the rest looked up from reference TRBV5-4 and TRBJ2-7, is ETGVTQSPTHLIKTRGQQVTLRCSSQSGHNTVSWYQQALGQGPQFIFQYYREEENGRGNFPPRFSGLQFPNYSSELNVNALELDDSALYLCASSLQRTYEQYFGPGTRLTVT.

CDR3 residues: CASSYTGASEAFF. The CDR3 DNA reads as TGTGCCAGCAGTTACACAGGGGCCTCAGAAGCTTTCTTT. The rearrangement links TRBV6-5 to TRBJ1-1; TRBD1 matches 7 bases. Trimming took 2 bases from V and 8 from J; bases not matched to a gene: 5. Germline V CDR1 and CDR2: MNHEY, SVGAGI. This CDR3 has 13 residues.

V usage is TRBV11-2 and J usage is TRBJ1-2; 8 nucleotides align to TRBD1. J lost 8 bases, V lost 1 base, and 6 bases had no gene match. CDR1 is SGHAT, CDR2 FQNNGV, per germline. The CDR3 length is 14 residues. The CDR3 loop is CASSLAGGAGGYTF. In DNA form, the CDR3 reads TGTGCCAGCAGCTTAGCAGGGGGCGCCGGGGGCTACACCTTC. Full variable domain (outside the CDR3, taken from reference TRBV11-2 and TRBJ1-2): EAGVAQSPRYKIIEKRQSVAFWCNPISGHATLYWYQQILGQGPKLLIQFQNNGVVDDSQLPKDRFSAERLKGVDSTLKIQPAKLEDSAVYLCASSLAGGAGGYTFGSGTRLTVV.

The chain joins TRBV10-3 to TRBJ1-6; 9 bases line up with TRBD1. V was clipped by 3 bases and J by 10 bases; unmatched bases: 4. The V gene's germline CDR1 is ENHRY and CDR2 SYGVKD. CDR3 length equals 14 residues. CDR3 region: CAISEGQGRSPLHF. In DNA form, the CDR3 reads TGTGCCATCAGTGAAGGACAGGGGAGATCACCCCTCCACTTT.